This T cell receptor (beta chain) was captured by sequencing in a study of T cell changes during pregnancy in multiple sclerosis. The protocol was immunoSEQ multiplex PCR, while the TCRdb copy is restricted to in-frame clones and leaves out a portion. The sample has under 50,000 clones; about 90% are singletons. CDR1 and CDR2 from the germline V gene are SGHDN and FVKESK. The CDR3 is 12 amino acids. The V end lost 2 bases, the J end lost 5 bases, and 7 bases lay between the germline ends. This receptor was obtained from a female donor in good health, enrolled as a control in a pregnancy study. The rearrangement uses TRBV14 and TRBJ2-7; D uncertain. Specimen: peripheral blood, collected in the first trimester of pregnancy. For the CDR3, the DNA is TGTGCCAGCAGCCAACGTCCGGACGAGCAGTACTTC. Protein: CASSQRPDEQYF.